This T cell receptor beta chain was captured by sequencing in a study of cytomegalovirus exposure and HLA in healthy donors. Study details: HLA-typed donors were the source of approximately 88 million unique TCRs, which an early data release held.

The donors (healthy individuals) were bone marrow donors. The PCR made use of 60 Vbeta and 13 Jbeta primers. Sequencing used immunoSEQ multiplex PCR; TCRdb keeps in-frame clones, though not all of them. The sample records 100,000 to 120,000 clones, roughly 78% being singletons. Input material: PBMCs. The clonotype was recovered from a woman aged 30 to 39 in good health and CMV-seronegative.

The CDR3: CASSLLGAAEAFF. In DNA, the CDR3 is TGTGCCAGCAGCTTGCTGGGGGCCGCTGAAGCTTTCTTT. The genes are TRBV5-8 and TRBJ1-1; the D gene is possibly TRBD1 (6 bases). CDR3 length equals 13 residues. V was shortened by 1 base and J by 6 bases, with 10 bases between the two germline ends. Germline-derived CDR1 and CDR2 are SGHTS and YDEGEE.